The sequence of this T cell receptor (beta chain) was determined in a study of T cell repertoires in ileal Crohn's disease. Study context: At surgery, 30% to 35% of patients smoked, with median disease duration approximately 8 years.

Each sample's TCRB immunosequencing used around 0.5 micrograms of biopsy DNA. The repertoire was sequenced with immunoSEQ multiplex PCR; TCRdb's copy has only in-frame clones and lacks some. The table shows thousands of clones, with around 83% occurring only once. V lost 7 bases, J lost 0 bases, and 9 bases lay in between. Germline CDR1 is SQVTM and CDR2 is ANQGSEA. The CDR3 spans 13 residues. The receptor comes from an adult with Crohn's disease. The chain is built from TRBV29-1 and TRBJ2-2; unclear D gene. Sequencing input: ileal tissue. The DNA for the CDR3 is TGCAGCGCCAGGACGGCGAACACCGGGGAGCTGTTTTTT. It yields the protein CSARTANTGELFF.